This T cell receptor (beta chain) was retrieved from a study of PD-1 blockade in classical Hodgkin lymphoma. Assay used: immunoSEQ multiplex PCR; TCRdb lists only in-frame clones, some missing. The sample has 20,000 to 30,000 clones; almost 70% are singletons. General study findings and limits: Those patients who began receiving nivolumab less than 1 year after ASCT had lower diversity, and they were excluded. Newly diagnosed patients reportedly trailed healthy donors in baseline TCR diversity. In CD4+ cells, TCR diversity went up significantly by C4D1, but in CD8+ cells it did not.

Germline lookup yields CDR1 KGHSH and CDR2 LQKENI. Trimming cost V 4 bases and J 6 bases, with 6 bases left between them. This CDR3 has 11 residues. For this clone: The antigen is not known.

Each patient experienced a relapse that followed autologous stem cell transplantation, and brentuximab vedotin exposure varied. Material: peripheral blood mononuclear cells (PBMCs), obtained at baseline. The origin of this receptor is a human donor with classical Hodgkin lymphoma. The J gene is TRBJ1-1, the V gene TRBV18; D not resolved. Here the CDR3 reads CASSLGAEAFF. The CDR3 DNA reads as TGTGCCAGCTCACTGGGTGCTGAAGCTTTCTTT.